The 7 T cell receptor beta chains presented below share a single source sample, sequenced in a study of T-cell reconstitution after alpha-beta-depleted transplantation in children. Preparing the TCRbeta library involved the use of unique molecular identifiers. TCRdb ran MiXCR on the PCR reads and lists one entry per CDR3 protein. There are hundreds of thousands of distinct CDR3 sequences in the sample; approximately 17% occur only once, and 1.1% lies in the top ten. This material consisted of PBMCs from the stem cell graft donor, taken from the stem cell graft. The receptors come from a human donor who donated a stem cell graft to a child with acute myeloid leukemia.

The CDR3 DNA is TGCGCCAGCAGGGACAGCCGTTCTAGCACAGATACGCAGTATTTT. This encodes CASRDSRSSTDTQYF. The rearrangement joins TRBV5-1 to TRBJ2-3, with D tentatively TRBD1 (6 bases). Germline V lookup: CDR1 SGHRS, CDR2 YFSETQ. The V end was cut by 5 bases, the J end by 0 bases, with 13 bases between. The CDR3 runs 15 residues.

The chain joins TRBV20-1 to TRBJ2-2; 12 bases are shared with TRBD1. Trimming cost V 1 base and J 6 bases; bases outside gene matches: 9. Looked up from germline, CDR1 is DFQATT and CDR2 is SNEGSKA (reference sequence). The CDR3 is made up of 17 amino acids. CDR3 bases: TGCAGTGCTAGAGGGGGACAGGGGGCGCTTCCTGCCGGGGAGCTGTTTTTT. Amino acid sequence: CSARGGQGALPAGELFF.

The chain employs TRBV9 and TRBJ2-3; 8 nucleotides agree with TRBD2. Germline assignment: CDR1 SGDLS and CDR2 YYNGEE. The CDR3 consists of 18 residues. V was clipped by 0 bases and J by 5 bases; unmatched bases: 14. Here the CDR3 DNA reads TGTGCCAGCAGCGTAGCAAGCGGGGGCGGATTTGAACAAGATACGCAGTATTTT. Residues: CASSVASGGGFEQDTQYF.

The chain carries TRBV11-2 and TRBJ1-1, with 7 bases fitting TRBD1. This CDR3 contains 15 residues. Germline lookup yields CDR1 SGHAT and CDR2 FQNNGV. V dropped 5 bases and J dropped 3; count of bases not matched to a gene: 9. The CDR3 protein is CASSPTGEGDTEAFF. CDR3 bases: TGTGCCAGCAGCCCTACAGGGGAGGGGGACACTGAAGCTTTCTTT. Full variable domain (missing parts from reference TRBV11-2 and TRBJ1-1): EAGVAQSPRYKIIEKRQSVAFWCNPISGHATLYWYQQILGQGPKLLIQFQNNGVVDDSQLPKDRFSAERLKGVDSTLKIQPAKLEDSAVYLCASSPTGEGDTEAFFGQGTRLTVV.

J is TRBJ2-1 and V is TRBV12-3 or TRBV12-4; 9 bases are a match to TRBD1. The CDR3 spans 14 residues. The V and J ends lost 7 bases and 10 bases, in that order; junction bases with no gene match: 11. DNA of the CDR3: TGTGCCAGCAATTACCGGGACAGGGCCCGGGAGCAGTTCTTC. Amino acids: CASNYRDRAREQFF.

This clonotype has at least ten counts. The rearrangement links TRBV29-1 to TRBJ1-5, with D possibly matching TRBD1 (5 bases). The V and J ends lost 3 bases and 0 bases respectively, with 9 bases between them. CDR1 is SQVTM, CDR2 ANQGSEA, per germline. The CDR3 has 14 amino acids. CDR3 DNA: TGCAGCGTTGAGGGGGATAATAGCAATCAGCCCCAGCATTTT. This gives the protein CSVEGDNSNQPQHF. Using reference TRBV29-1 and TRBJ1-5 for the parts outside the CDR3, the full variable domain is SAVISQKPSRDICQRGTSLTIQCQVDSQVTMMFWYRQQPGQSLTLIATANQGSEATYESGFVIDKFPISRPNLTFSTLTVSNMSPEDSSIYLCSVEGDNSNQPQHFGDGTRLSIL.

This clonotype was detected ten times or more. CDR3: CSAATSGAYTGELFF. The CDR3 DNA is TGCAGTGCTGCGACTAGCGGGGCATACACCGGGGAGCTGTTTTTT. The V call is TRBV20-1, the J call TRBJ2-2; 11 nucleotides match TRBD2. Germline CDR1 DFQATT, CDR2 SNEGSKA (reference sequence). The CDR3 is 15 residues long. V gave up 5 bases and J gave up 3 bases; unmatched junction bases: 5.